Each of the 2 T cell receptor beta chains below was sequenced from the same sample in a study of cytomegalovirus exposure and HLA in healthy donors. PCR employed 60 Vbeta and 13 Jbeta primers. Some clones are missing from TCRdb's copy, which holds only in-frame ones; the method was immunoSEQ multiplex PCR. The table lists 150,000 to 200,000 clones, around four fifths of them singletons, with more than 1.5% in the top ten. Sequenced input: PBMCs. These receptors all come from a man aged 18 to 30 in good health and CMV-seronegative.

The chain has TRBV7-9 and TRBJ2-7; 8 nucleotides match TRBD1. V shed 1 base and J 2 bases; nucleotides not matched to a gene: 10. Germline V gives CDR1 SEHNR, CDR2 FQNEAQ (reference sequence). This CDR3 is 17 amino acids long. This CDR3 reads CASSLEGKTGGPYEQYF. In DNA form, the CDR3 reads TGTGCCAGCAGCTTAGAGGGAAAAACAGGGGGACCCTACGAGCAGTACTTC.

This rearrangement joins TRBV18 to TRBJ2-3, with unresolved D. Trimming left V 10 bases short and J 0 bases short, with 5 bases between. The length of the CDR3 is 11 residues. CDR1 and CDR2 (germline): KGHSH, LQKENI. The DNA for the CDR3 is TGTGCCACCCCAAGCACAGATACGCAGTATTTT. Its translation is CATPSTDTQYF.